These 22 T cell receptor beta chains came from one sample sequenced in a study of blood T cell repertoires in COVID-19. Profiled with immunoSEQ multiplex PCR; TCRdb holds only in-frame clones, not every one. In the table there are about 63,000 clones, about 80% of which are singletons. The sequenced material came from peripheral blood. Receptor source: a human donor in a cohort sampled during active COVID-19.

The rearrangement joins TRBV27 to TRBJ2-2, with TRBD1 identical over 7 bases. With V trimmed by 1 base and J by 5 bases, 1 base remained unmatched. CDR3 length equals 14 residues. Per the germline V gene, CDR1 is MNHEY and CDR2 is SMNVEV (reference sequence). CDR3 nucleotides: TGTGCCAGCAGTTTATGGACAGGAACCGGGGAGCTGTTTTTT. Its protein is CASSLWTGTGELFF.

The chain uses TRBV3-1 (or the pseudogene TRBV3-2) and TRBJ1-6, with unresolved D. The CDR3 contains 13 residues. CDR1 is LGHDT and CDR2 is YNNKEL in the germline V gene (reference sequence). V was cut by 1 base and J by 9 bases, with 7 bases left in between. CDR3 bases: TGTGCCAGCAGCCAAGGGGCCCTTTCACCCCTCCACTTT. Translation gives CASSQGALSPLHF.

This sequence joins TRBV5-8 and TRBJ2-6; D not certain. V shed 6 bases and J shed 3 bases, with 7 bases lying between them. Germline CDR1 is SGHTS and CDR2 is YDEGEE. This CDR3 contains 13 residues. In nucleotides, the CDR3 is TGTGCCAGCACCCGAGGTGGGGCCAACGTCCTGACTTTC. Translating it yields CASTRGGANVLTF.

This chain uses TRBV9 with TRBJ1-4, with D unclear. The ends were cut back, 0 bases at V and 5 bases at J, with 8 bases in the middle. The CDR3 spans 14 residues. Germline CDR1 reads SGDLS; CDR2 reads YYNGEE. CDR3 region: CASSVEQSNEKLFF. CDR3 DNA sequence: TGTGCCAGCAGCGTAGAACAGAGCAATGAAAAACTGTTTTTT.

The chain employs TRBV7-2 and TRBJ1-4; 8 bases line up with TRBD1. The germline V gene has CDR1 SGHTA and CDR2 FQGNSA. V shed 5 bases and J 8 bases; nucleotides not matched to a gene: 13. CDR3 size: 16 residues. CDR3 nucleotide sequence: TGTGCCAGCAGCGGTGGCGGACAGGGACTCAGGGAAAAACTGTTTTTT. This sequence encodes CASSGGGQGLREKLFF.

The chain couples TRBV12-3 or TRBV12-4 to TRBJ1-1; no definite D call. The V gene lost 4 bases and the J gene lost 7 bases, with 10 bases spanning the gap. CDR3 length: 12 residues. The CDR3: CASSSSRVEAFF. CDR3 sequence (DNA): TGTGCCAGCAGTTCTTCCCGGGTTGAAGCTTTCTTT.

The rearrangement joins TRBV28 to TRBJ1-4; no firm D call. Germline-derived CDR1 and CDR2 are MDHEN and SYDVKM. CDR3 size: 11 residues. Trimming shortened V by 8 bases and J by 8 bases, and 9 bases separated the two germline ends. The CDR3 DNA reads TGTGCCAGCGGGCGTCGGGAAAAACTGTTTTTT. Translating it yields CASGRREKLFF.

The chain is built from TRBV2 and TRBJ2-7, with D possibly matching TRBD1 (6 bases). The CDR3 contains 14 residues. The germline V gene has CDR1 SNHLY and CDR2 FYNNEI. Trimming pared 5 bases from V and 2 bases from J, leaving 13 bases between. The CDR3: CASSFRQDPYEQYF. The DNA for the CDR3 is TGTGCCAGCAGTTTTAGACAGGACCCCTACGAGCAGTACTTC.

This chain links TRBV19 with TRBJ1-6; D unresolved. V lost 7 bases, J lost 14 bases, and 9 bases lay in between. Looked up from germline, CDR1 is LNHDA and CDR2 is SQIVND (reference sequence). This CDR3 spans 10 amino acids. DNA for the CDR3: TGTGCCAGTAAGGGAGGATCCCTCCACTTT. As protein: CASKGGSLHF.

The gene calls are TRBV9 and TRBJ2-1, with TRBD2 as a possible D gene (6 bases). Germline loops: CDR1 SGDLS, CDR2 YYNGEE. The length of the CDR3 is 13 residues. Trimming took off 4 bases at V and 8 bases at J, with 13 bases between the two ends. The DNA of the CDR3 is TGTGCCAGCAGCTCCCGCGGGGTGGATGAGCAGTTCTTC. It encodes CASSSRGVDEQFF.

V and J are TRBV25-1 and TRBJ2-7; TRBD1 matches at 9 bases. The CDR3 covers 13 residues. Germline V gives CDR1 MGHDK, CDR2 SYGVNS. The trim removed 7 bases at V and 6 bases at J, leaving 7 bases unmatched. Written as DNA, the CDR3 is TGTGCCAGCAAAGGATGGGACAGGGTCGAGCAGTACTTC. This codes for CASKGWDRVEQYF.

This chain links TRBV19 with TRBJ2-7; 14 bases map to TRBD2. The CDR3 runs to 17 residues. The germline V gene has CDR1 LNHDA and CDR2 SQIVND (reference sequence). Losses at the gene ends were 5 bases for V and 11 bases for J; bases not matched to a gene: 17. The CDR3 region is CASSSYGTSGSNYPEYF. The CDR3, as DNA: TGTGCCAGTAGTTCCTACGGGACTAGCGGGAGCAATTATCCGGAGTACTTC.

V and J are TRBV29-1 and TRBJ1-3; D unresolved. The CDR3 contains 12 residues. The germline V gene has CDR1 SQVTM and CDR2 ANQGSEA. V gave up 6 bases and J gave up 2 bases, with 8 bases separating them. As DNA, the CDR3 is TGCAGCGTCGTCGAGACTGGAAACACCATATATTTT. Protein sequence: CSVVETGNTIYF.

This sequence joins TRBV9 and TRBJ2-5; TRBD1 matches 12 bases. CDR3 size: 16 residues. V shed 4 bases and J 5 bases; nucleotides not matched to a gene: 9. Germline CDR1 is SGDLS and CDR2 is YYNGEE. The CDR3 sequence: CASSPVGQGAGETQYF. In DNA form, the CDR3 reads TGTGCCAGCAGCCCCGTGGGACAGGGGGCTGGGGAGACCCAGTACTTC.

The gene calls are TRBV4-2 and TRBJ2-3; 12 nucleotides align to TRBD2. Germline CDR1 LGHNA, CDR2 YNFKEQ. V lost 1 base and J lost 2; bases outside the gene matches: 4. This CDR3 is built from 17 residues. In nucleotides, the CDR3 is TGTGCCAGCAGCCAAGCTCTAGCGGGAGGGTCCACAGATACGCAGTATTTT. It specifies CASSQALAGGSTDTQYF.

This chain connects TRBV10-3 to TRBJ1-5, with D possibly being TRBD1 (6 bases). The CDR3 totals 12 residues. Germline lookup yields CDR1 ENHRY and CDR2 SYGVKD. V lost 10 bases and J lost 4, with 11 bases in between. Written as DNA, the CDR3 is TGTGCCACCCGGACAGTGAATCAGCCCCAGCATTTT. Protein sequence: CATRTVNQPQHF.

The chain links TRBV5-4 to TRBJ2-1; the D gene is possibly TRBD1 (6 bases). This CDR3 has 15 amino acids. Trimming took off 0 bases at V and 6 bases at J, with 13 bases between the two ends. Germline CDR1 reads SGHNT; CDR2 reads YYREEE (reference sequence). The chain's CDR3 is CASSLVRQGINEQFF. In nucleotides, the CDR3 is TGTGCCAGCAGCTTGGTTCGGCAGGGGATCAATGAGCAGTTCTTC.

The V and J genes are TRBV4-2 and TRBJ2-7; 10 positions agree with TRBD2. Germline V gives CDR1 LGHNA, CDR2 YNFKEQ. The CDR3 length is 15 residues. The ends lost 2 bases at V and 3 bases at J; junction bases unmatched: 4. This chain's CDR3 is CASSQPLAGSYEQYF. CDR3 DNA: TGTGCCAGCAGCCAACCACTAGCGGGGAGCTACGAGCAGTACTTC.

The rearrangement uses TRBV4-1 and TRBJ1-4; 7 positions match TRBD1. The germline CDR1 and CDR2 sequences are MGHRA and YSYEKL. The CDR3 is made up of 14 amino acids. The V segment lost 1 base and the J segment 7 bases; nucleotides outside the gene matches: 3. The CDR3: CASSQVQGFEKLFF. In nucleotides, the CDR3 is TGCGCCAGCAGCCAAGTACAGGGGTTTGAAAAACTGTTTTTT.

V usage is TRBV19 and J usage is TRBJ1-2; TRBD1 matches 7 bases. This CDR3 comprises 14 residues. Trimming took 4 bases from V and 8 from J; bases not matched to a gene: 10. In germline, CDR1 is LNHDA, CDR2 SQIVND (reference sequence). The CDR3: CASSTRDRVGGYTF. Here the CDR3 DNA reads TGTGCCAGTAGTACCCGCGACAGGGTTGGAGGCTACACCTTC.

V and J are TRBV5-1 and TRBJ2-7; 11 nucleotides agree with TRBD2. This CDR3 is built from 15 residues. In germline, CDR1 is SGHRS, CDR2 YFSETQ. The J segment lost 3 bases and the V segment lost 4 bases, leaving 6 bases of the junction unmatched. The CDR3 loop reads CASSIAGTSGYEQYF. DNA for the CDR3: TGCGCCAGCAGCATCGCCGGGACTAGCGGCTACGAGCAGTACTTC.

V is TRBV4-1 and J is TRBJ2-2, with 14 bases identical to TRBD2. The CDR3 has 17 residues. Germline-derived CDR1 and CDR2 are MGHRA and YSYEKL. After removal of 3 bases from V and 6 bases from J, the junction contained 6 bases not matched to a gene. CDR3 protein: CASSHGGTSGSPGELFF. The CDR3 bases are TGCGCCAGCAGCCACGGCGGGACTAGCGGGAGCCCCGGGGAGCTGTTTTTT.